This is a list of T cell receptor beta chains from one sample in a study of T cell responses to AZD1222 COVID-19 vaccine. Sequenced by immunoSEQ multiplex PCR; TCRdb stores in-frame clones only, minus some. Altogether 150,000 or so clones are present, roughly nine tenths being singletons, with the ten largest covering about 1.5%. The specimen comprised peripheral blood, sampled on day 0 of AZD1222 vaccination. The receptors were sampled from an adult in good health. The CDR3 runs from the conserved cysteine through the conserved F or W. Each record gives: clone size, D gene, V gene, J gene, CDR3 length, CDR3 protein, CDR3 DNA. D genes are given only for firm matches. Not all rows give a size; the values are once, few, many and, for expanded clones, a class.

>.|.|TRBV9|TRBJ2-3|13
CASTGIGTDTQYF
TGTGCCAGCACCGGTATCGGCACAGATACGCAGTATTTT
>.|TRBD2|TRBV28|TRBJ2-1|15
CASSGTIGWGNEQFF
TGTGCCAGCAGTGGGACTATAGGGTGGGGCAATGAGCAGTTCTTC
>.|.|TRBV24-1|TRBJ2-1|11
CATSVKGEQFF
TGTGCCACCAGTGTGAAGGGTGAGCAGTTCTTC
>.|.|TRBV5-1|TRBJ2-7|16
CASSLVELGQTYEQYF
TGCGCCAGCAGCTTGGTGGAGCTAGGGCAGACCTACGAGCAGTACTTC
>.|TRBD2|TRBV10-2|TRBJ2-5|15
CASRLLAGVKETQYF
TGCGCCAGCAGACTCCTAGCGGGGGTTAAAGAGACCCAGTACTTC
>once|.|TRBV5-6|TRBJ2-7|14
CASSSTGSVYEQYF
TGTGCCAGCAGTTCCACAGGGTCGGTCTACGAGCAGTACTTC
>.|TRBD2|TRBV6-5|TRBJ2-2|13
CASRPGGGRELFF
TGTGCCAGCAGGCCCGGGGGGGGCCGAGAGCTGTTTTTT
>.|.|TRBV27|TRBJ2-2|15
CASSITTGDTGELFF
TGTGCCAGCAGTATAACGACCGGGGACACCGGGGAGCTGTTTTTT
>.|TRBD1|TRBV5-1|TRBJ1-1|15
CASSLDRAKGTEAFF
TGCGCCAGCAGCCTCGACAGGGCGAAGGGAACTGAAGCTTTCTTT
>.|.|TRBV7-9|TRBJ2-7|13
CASSLDSSYEQYF
TGTGCCAGCAGCTTAGATAGCTCCTACGAGCAGTACTTC
>.|.|TRBV6-5|TRBJ1-3|15
CASSYSGVSGNTIYF
TGTGCCAGCAGTTACTCCGGAGTCTCTGGAAACACCATATATTTT
>once|TRBD2|TRBV10-3|TRBJ2-1|14
CAIRSAGGPSEQFF
TGTGCCATCAGATCGGCGGGGGGGCCGAGTGAGCAGTTCTTC
>.|.|TRBV6-5|TRBJ1-1|14
CASSKPGLTTEAFF
TGTGCCAGCAGCAAACCGGGACTGACTACTGAAGCTTTCTTT
>.|.|TRBV10-3|TRBJ2-1|11
CAISVSDEQFF
TGTGCCATCAGTGTGTCCGATGAGCAGTTCTTC
>once|.|TRBV6-2/TRBV6-3|TRBJ1-1|14
CASSEGLTNTEAFF
TGTGCCAGCAGTGAGGGACTTACGAACACTGAAGCTTTCTTT
>.|.|TRBV11-2|TRBJ1-1|12
CASSFDSVEAFF
TGTGCCAGCAGCTTCGACAGTGTTGAAGCTTTCTTT
>.|.|TRBV6-2/TRBV6-3|TRBJ1-5|15
CASSFLDSNNQPQHF
TGTGCCAGCAGTTTCCTCGACAGCAACAATCAGCCCCAGCATTTT
>.|TRBD1|TRBV11-3|TRBJ2-7|15
CASSFFGTGSYEQYF
TGTGCCAGCAGCTTCTTCGGGACAGGGTCCTACGAGCAGTACTTC
>.|.|TRBV7-2|TRBJ2-7|15
CASSSYRDPTYEQYF
TGTGCCAGCAGCTCCTACCGGGACCCGACCTACGAGCAGTACTTC
>.|.|TRBV19|TRBJ1-5|15
CASSIRAGTNQPQHF
TGTGCCAGTAGTATAAGGGCAGGGACCAATCAGCCCCAGCATTTT
>.|TRBD2|TRBV5-4|TRBJ2-1|17
CASSLKYSGGPQNEQFF
TGTGCCAGCAGCTTAAAATATAGCGGGGGCCCCCAGAATGAGCAGTTCTTC
>.|.|TRBV11-2|TRBJ1-6|15
CASSRHRAPNSPLHF
TGTGCCAGCAGCCGACACAGGGCCCCGAATTCACCCCTCCACTTT
>.|TRBD1|TRBV28|TRBJ1-4|21
CASRPTFSGGRRHTTNEKLFF
TGTGCCAGCAGGCCTACCTTTTCAGGGGGCCGGCGACACACAACTAATGAAAAACTGTTTTTT
>.|TRBD1|TRBV6-5|TRBJ1-1|13
CASRSTGGTEAFF
TGTGCCAGCAGAAGCACAGGGGGCACTGAAGCTTTCTTT
>.|.|TRBV7-2|TRBJ1-2|17
CASSLRGGGERNYGYTF
TGTGCCAGCAGCTTAAGAGGGGGGGGAGAGAGGAACTATGGCTACACCTTC
>.|TRBD1|TRBV6-5|TRBJ1-3|16
CASSYSGTGLGNTIYF
TGTGCCAGCAGTTACAGTGGGACAGGGCTCGGAAACACCATATATTTT
>.|.|TRBV7-2|TRBJ1-5|15
CASSLETGSNQPQHF
TGTGCCAGCAGCTTAGAAACAGGGAGCAATCAGCCCCAGCATTTT